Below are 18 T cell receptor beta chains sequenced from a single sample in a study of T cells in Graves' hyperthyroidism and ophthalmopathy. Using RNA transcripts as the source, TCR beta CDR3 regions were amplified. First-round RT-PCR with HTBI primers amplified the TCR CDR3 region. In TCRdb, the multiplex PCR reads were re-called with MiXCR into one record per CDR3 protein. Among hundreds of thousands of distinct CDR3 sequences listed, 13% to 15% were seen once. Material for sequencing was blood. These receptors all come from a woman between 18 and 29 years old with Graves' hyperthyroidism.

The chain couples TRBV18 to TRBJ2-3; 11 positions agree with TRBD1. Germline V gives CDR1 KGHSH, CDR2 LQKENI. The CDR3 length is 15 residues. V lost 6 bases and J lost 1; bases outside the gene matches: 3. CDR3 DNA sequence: TGTGCCAGCTCCGGACAGGGGGCTGGCACAGATACGCAGTATTTT. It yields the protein CASSGQGAGTDTQYF.

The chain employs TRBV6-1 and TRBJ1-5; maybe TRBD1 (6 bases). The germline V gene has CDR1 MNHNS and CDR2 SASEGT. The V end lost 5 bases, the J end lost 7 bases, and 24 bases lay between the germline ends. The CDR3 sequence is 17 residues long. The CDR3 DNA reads TGTGCCAGCAGTAAACCTCAGTCCAGGGGACCATGGCAGCCCCAGCATTTT. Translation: CASSKPQSRGPWQPQHF.

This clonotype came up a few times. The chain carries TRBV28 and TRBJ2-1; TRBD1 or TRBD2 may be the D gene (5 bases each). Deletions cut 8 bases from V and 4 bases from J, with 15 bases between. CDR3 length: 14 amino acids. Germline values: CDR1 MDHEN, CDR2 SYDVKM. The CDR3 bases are TGTGCCAGCCTTACCGGGACCGATTACAATGAGCAGTTCTTC. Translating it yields CASLTGTDYNEQFF.

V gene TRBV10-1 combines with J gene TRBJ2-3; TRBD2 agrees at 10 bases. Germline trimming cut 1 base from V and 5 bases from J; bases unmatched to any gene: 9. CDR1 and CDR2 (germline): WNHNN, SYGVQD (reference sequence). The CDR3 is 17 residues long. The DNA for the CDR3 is TGCGCCAGCAGTGAGTTGCGGCTAGCGGGAGTTATAGATACGCAGTATTTT. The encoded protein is CASSELRLAGVIDTQYF.

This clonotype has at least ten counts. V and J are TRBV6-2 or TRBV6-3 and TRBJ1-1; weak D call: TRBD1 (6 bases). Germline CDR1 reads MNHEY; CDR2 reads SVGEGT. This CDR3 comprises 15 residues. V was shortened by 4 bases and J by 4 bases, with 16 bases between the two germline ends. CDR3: CASSFTAQGSTEAFF. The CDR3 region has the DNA TGTGCCAGCAGTTTCACAGCCCAGGGGAGCACTGAAGCTTTCTTT.

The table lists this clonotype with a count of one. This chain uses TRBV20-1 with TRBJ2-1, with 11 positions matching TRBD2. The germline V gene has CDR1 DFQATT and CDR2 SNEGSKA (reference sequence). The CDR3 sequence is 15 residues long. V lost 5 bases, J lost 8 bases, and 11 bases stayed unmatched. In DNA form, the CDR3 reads TGCAGTGCTGAAATAGCGGGAGGGCCTATGGATGAGCAGTTCTTC. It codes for CSAEIAGGPMDEQFF.

DNA of the CDR3: TGTGCCAGCAGCGTAGGGAACGGGAGGGCCGGCGGGGAGCTGTTTTTT. Protein sequence: CASSVGNGRAGGELFF. The chain employs TRBV9 and TRBJ2-2; 8 bases are shared with TRBD2. Germline lookup yields CDR1 SGDLS and CDR2 YYNGEE. CDR3 size: 16 residues. With 0 bases clipped from V and 7 bases from J, the junction kept 8 bases outside the gene matches.

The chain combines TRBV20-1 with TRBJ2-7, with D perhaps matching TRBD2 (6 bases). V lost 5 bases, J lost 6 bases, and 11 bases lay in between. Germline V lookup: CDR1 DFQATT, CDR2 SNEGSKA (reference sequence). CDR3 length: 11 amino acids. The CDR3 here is CSAELGGEQYF. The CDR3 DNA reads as TGCAGTGCTGAGCTCGGGGGCGAGCAGTACTTC.

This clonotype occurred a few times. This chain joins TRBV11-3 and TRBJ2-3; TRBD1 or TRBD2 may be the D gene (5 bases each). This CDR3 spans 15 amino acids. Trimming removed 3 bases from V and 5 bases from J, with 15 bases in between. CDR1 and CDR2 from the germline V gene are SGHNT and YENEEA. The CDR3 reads CASSFTHAGGDTQYF. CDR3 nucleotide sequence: TGTGCCAGCAGCTTTACTCACGCTGGGGGAGATACGCAGTATTTT.

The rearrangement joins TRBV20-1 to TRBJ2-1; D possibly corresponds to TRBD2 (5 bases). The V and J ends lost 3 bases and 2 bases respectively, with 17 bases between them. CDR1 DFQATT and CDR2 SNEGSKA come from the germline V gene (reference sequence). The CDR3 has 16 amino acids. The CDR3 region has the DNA TGCAGTGCTAGGCGGGCGCGCCCAGACCCCTACAATGAGCAGTTCTTC. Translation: CSARRARPDPYNEQFF.

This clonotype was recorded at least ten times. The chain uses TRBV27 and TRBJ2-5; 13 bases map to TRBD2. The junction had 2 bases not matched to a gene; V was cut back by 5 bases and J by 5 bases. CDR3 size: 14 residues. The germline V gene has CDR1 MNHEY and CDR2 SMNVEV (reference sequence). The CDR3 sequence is CASSPLAGGETQYF. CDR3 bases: TGTGCCAGCAGTCCACTAGCGGGAGGGGAGACCCAGTACTTC.

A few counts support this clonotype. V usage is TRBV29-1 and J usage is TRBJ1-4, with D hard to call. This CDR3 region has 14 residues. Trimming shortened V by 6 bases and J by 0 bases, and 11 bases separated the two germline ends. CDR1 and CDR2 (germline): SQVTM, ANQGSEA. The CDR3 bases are TGCAGCGTCCTCGACGGCGCAACTAATGAAAAACTGTTTTTT. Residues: CSVLDGATNEKLFF. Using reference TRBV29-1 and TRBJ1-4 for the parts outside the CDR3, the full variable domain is SAVISQKPSRDICQRGTSLTIQCQVDSQVTMMFWYRQQPGQSLTLIATANQGSEATYESGFVIDKFPISRPNLTFSTLTVSNMSPEDSSIYLCSVLDGATNEKLFFGSGTQLSVL.

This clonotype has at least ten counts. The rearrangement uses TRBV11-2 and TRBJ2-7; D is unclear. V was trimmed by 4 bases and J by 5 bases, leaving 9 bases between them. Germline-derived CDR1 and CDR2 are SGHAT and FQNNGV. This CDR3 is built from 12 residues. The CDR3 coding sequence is TGTGCCAGCAGCTCGAATCCCCACGAGCAGTACTTC. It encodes CASSSNPHEQYF.

The CDR3 coding sequence is TGTGCCAGCAATGAACAGGGAAATTCGGTCTACACCATATATTTT. Translating it yields CASNEQGNSVYTIYF. This sequence joins TRBV28 and TRBJ1-3, with D tentatively TRBD1 (6 bases). Trimming pared 7 bases from V and 8 bases from J, leaving 21 bases between. CDR1 and CDR2 (germline): MDHEN, SYDVKM. The CDR3 consists of 15 residues. Based on the CDR3 plus reference TRBV28 and TRBJ1-3, the full variable domain is DVKVTQSSRYLVKRTGEKVFLECVQDMDHENMFWYRQDPGLGLRLIYFSYDVKMKEKGDIPEGYSVSREKKERFSLILESASTNQTSMYLCASNEQGNSVYTIYFGEGSWLTVV.

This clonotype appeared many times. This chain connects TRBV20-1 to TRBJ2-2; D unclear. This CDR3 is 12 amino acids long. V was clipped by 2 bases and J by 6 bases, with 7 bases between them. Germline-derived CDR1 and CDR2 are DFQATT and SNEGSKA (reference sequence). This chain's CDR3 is CSARPGAGELFF. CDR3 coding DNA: TGCAGTGCTAGACCAGGTGCCGGGGAGCTGTTTTTT.

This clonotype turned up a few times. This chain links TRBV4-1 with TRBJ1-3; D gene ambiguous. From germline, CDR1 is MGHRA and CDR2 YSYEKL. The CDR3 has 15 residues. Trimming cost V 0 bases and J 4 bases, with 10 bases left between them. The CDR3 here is CASSQDVGQGNTIYF. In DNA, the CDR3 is TGCGCCAGCAGCCAAGATGTCGGCCAGGGAAACACCATATATTTT.

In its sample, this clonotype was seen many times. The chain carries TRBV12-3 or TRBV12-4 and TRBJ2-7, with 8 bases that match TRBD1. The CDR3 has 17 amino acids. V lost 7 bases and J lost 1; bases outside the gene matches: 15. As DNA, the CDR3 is TGTGCCAGCACCCAACGGGGGCAGGGGGCAAGGTCCTACGAGCAGTACTTC. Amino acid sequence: CASTQRGQGARSYEQYF.

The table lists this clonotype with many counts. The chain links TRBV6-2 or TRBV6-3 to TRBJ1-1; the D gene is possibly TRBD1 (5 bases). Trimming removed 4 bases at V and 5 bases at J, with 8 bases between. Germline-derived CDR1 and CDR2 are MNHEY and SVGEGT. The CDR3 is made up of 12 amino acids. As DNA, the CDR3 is TGTGCCAGCAGTTGGGGGTGGACTGAAGCTTTCTTT. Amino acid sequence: CASSWGWTEAFF.